This record concerns one TCR beta chain sequence. The sample originates from a study of early T cells in non-severe SARS-CoV-2 infection. MiXCR was run by TCRdb on the 5' RACE reads, yielding one entry per CDR3 protein. The table has roughly 61,000 distinct CDR3 sequences, approximately 11% seen once; the top ten hold around 1.6%. Trimming cost V 7 bases and J 4 bases, with 11 bases left between them. The CDR3 runs to 12 residues. Germline V lookup: CDR1 MNHNS, CDR2 SASEGT. The sequence was obtained from an adult who was a healthcare worker with PCR-confirmed SARS-CoV-2 infection or an uninfected control (not recorded which). This chain uses TRBV6-1 with TRBJ2-7; perhaps TRBD1 as D (6 bases). The material sequenced was whole blood. The CDR3 nucleotides are TGTGCCAGCAAGGGACAACCATACGAGCAGTACTTC. Translation gives CASKGQPYEQYF.